This T cell receptor (beta chain) was observed in a study of blood T cell repertoires in COVID-19. Overall study: Some COVID-19 samples were acute and others convalescent; all came from the United States, Italy and Spain.

TCRdb's copy holds only in-frame clones and misses some; the assay was immunoSEQ multiplex PCR. The sample records about 360,000 clones, around 84% being singletons. Sequencing was performed on peripheral blood. This clonotype originated in a human donor with acute or convalescent COVID-19. The donor label of this sample is uncertain.

CDR3 sequence reads: CASSEDRGAYEQYF. The CDR3, as DNA: TGTGCCAGCAGTGAAGACAGGGGAGCCTACGAGCAGTACTTC. V and J are TRBV2 and TRBJ2-7; 7 bases agree with TRBD1. V shed 1 base and J 2 bases; nucleotides not matched to a gene: 2. The CDR3 is made up of 14 amino acids. The V gene's germline CDR1 is SNHLY and CDR2 FYNNEI.